This TCR beta chain was captured by sequencing in a study of vaccination and CD4 T cells after COVID-19. Study information: Two of the convalescents were Hispanic, and convalescents were six males and four females.

Comments on this clonotype: Its specificity is not known.

The CDR3 loop spans 14 amino acids. CDR1 and CDR2 from the germline V gene are ENHRY and SYGVKD. The V segment lost 6 bases and the J segment 0 bases; nucleotides outside the gene matches: 5. Documented treatment: approximately 10-day PBMC culture with coronavirus spike peptide pools or control peptides (ViraFEST assay). Oncomine TCR Beta short-read sequencing was applied to DNA from cultured CD4+ T cells. TCRdb analysed the PCR reads with MiXCR anew, one entry per CDR3 protein. The data hold fewer than 15,000 distinct CDR3 sequences, with roughly two fifths observed a single time. The rearrangement uses TRBV10-3 and TRBJ2-7; 7 nucleotides match TRBD1. This clonotype was obtained from a human donor who had recovered from COVID-19. Sequenced material: CD4+ T cells from blood, cultured in vitro, taken after SARS-CoV-2 vaccination. The DNA of the CDR3 is TGTGCCATCAGCGGACAGGTGAGCTCCTACGAGCAGTACTTC. Translation: CAISGQVSSYEQYF.